Sequencing of this TCR beta chain was carried out in a study of graft-versus-host responses after intestinal transplantation. Study context: Multivisceral, liver-intestinal, or isolated intestinal transplants were given to recipients. Each recipient received anti-thymocyte globulin induction, then tacrolimus and steroids for three to four years. Study-wide points: There were GvH clones found in recipient marrow, and some of them appeared first in ileum or blood. Some patients had graft-donor T cell macrochimerism, and their allografts showed high graft-versus-host to host-versus-graft clonal ratios.

A remark on this clone: Its antigen remains unknown.

CDR1 LGHNA and CDR2 YNFKEQ come from the germline V gene. The CDR3 runs to 17 residues. Trimming removed 0 bases from V and 5 bases from J, with 19 bases in between. Using immunoSEQ multiplex PCR, the repertoire was profiled, and TCRdb retains in-frame clones only, with some absent. Found here are 100,000 to 140,000 clones, roughly 87% of them singletons; the top ten hold around 0.7%. The receptor comes from a human donor who was the organ donor for an intestinal transplant. The V gene is TRBV4-2, the J gene TRBJ1-2; tentative D call: TRBD1 (5 bases). Sequenced here: unstimulated CD4+ T cells sorted from spleen or lymph node cells, sampled before transplant. The DNA for the CDR3 is TGTGCCAGCAGCCAAGATCCCTCCGGGGGGGGGAAATATGGCTACACCTTC. This gives the protein CASSQDPSGGGKYGYTF.